This T cell receptor beta chain is drawn from a study of a mutant IDH1 vaccine in newly diagnosed glioma (dated by TCRdb to the early 2020s). Regarding the study in general: Eight vaccinations were administered to patients in weeks 1, 3, 5, 7, 11, 15, 19 and 23, corresponding to visits V03 through V10. Vaccination began 4-6 weeks after radiotherapy alone, or alongside temozolomide cycles in the chemotherapy-containing groups. Of the roughly 30 treated patients, approximately 62% were male and about 40% were female, and the mean age was around 40 years. Prior to enrollment, standard therapy consisting of radiotherapy alone, temozolomide alone, or radiochemotherapy with temozolomide had been administered to patients, with the combination being received by most patients. Six visits were used for peripheral blood collection: V03 (baseline), V05, V07, V10, V12 and V13. For exploratory analyses, around 23 treated patients had longitudinal TCRB deep sequencing done wherever samples were available. General findings and caveats noted by the study authors: No apparent relationship was observed between pseudoprogression and alterations in the top peripheral T cell clonotypes detected by TCRB sequencing. Selection of PBMC samples for TCRB deep sequencing was based on availability. Immune responses induced by the vaccine were seen in around 93% of patients across multiple MHC alleles. The authors noted that analyses of patient blood samples could not be reproduced because of sample limitations.

Library generation was performed with the immunoSEQ multiplex PCR assay. Rearranged TCR beta chain sequences were amplified with the hsTCRB Kit following the manufacturer's protocol. Sequencing of TCRB libraries was carried out on an Illumina MiSeq. In the source study's methods: Demultiplexing, trimming and gene mapping were performed with the kit vendor's proprietary platform. TCRdb provides this immuneACCESS table in a form limited to in-frame rearrangements. Some clones are lacking; in checked studies, under half of them reflect an unresolved V gene, and why the rest are absent is not known. D and trimming were read from the DNA, whereas the V and J calls and clone size are those reported in that table. In this sample the table shows fewer than 100,000 clones, 91% of which occur a single time. Jointly, the top ten make up under 0.6% of the sample. Remarks on this clone: Its antigen is still unknown. Base-call qualities are not available, and no considerably larger clone is one nucleotide away.

According to the study, the label for this sample's time point signals: week 5, during vaccination. Each vaccine dose, consisting of 300 ug of a 20-mer mutant IDH1 peptide in Montanide, was administered subcutaneously with topical imiquimod. Newly diagnosed WHO grade 3 or 4 IDH1-mutant astrocytomas showing loss of nuclear ATRX were present in the donors. The samples were drawn from NOA16, a multicentre, single-arm, open-label phase I trial in Germany that tested a mutant IDH1 peptide vaccine in humans for the first time. The DNeasy Blood and Tissue Kit was used to extract genomic DNA from EDTA blood for TCRB sequencing. Trimmed from V: 2 bases; trimmed from J: 2 bases; junction bases lacking a gene match: 4. The CDR3 has 14 amino acids, counting the end cysteine and phenylalanine. Just the 42-base CDR3 DNA is kept, in frame starting at base 1. CDR1 and CDR2 (SGHRS, YFSETQ) derive from the germline V gene.

The specimen was PBMCs, collected from a glioma patient whose treatment included an IDH1 peptide vaccine. The sequence joins TRBV5-1 to TRBJ2-7, and TRBD1 aligns with 7 junction nucleotides. This sequence was found in a woman between 50 and 59 years old with glioma. The CDR3 loop reads CASSLGQAAYEQYF. The DNA sequence follows: TGCGCCAGCAGCTTAGGACAGGCCGCCTACGAGCAGTACTTC.